The 14 T cell receptor beta chains below were found in one sample sequenced in a study of vaccination and CD4 T cells after COVID-19. As for treatment: approximately 9-day PBMC culture with coronavirus spike peptide pools or control peptides (ViraFEST assay). Cultured CD4+ T-cell DNA underwent Oncomine TCR Beta short-read sequencing. TCRdb redid the calling of the PCR reads with MiXCR, one entry per CDR3 protein. The sample includes fewer than 20,000 distinct CDR3 sequences, roughly 50% seen only once; the top ten take roughly 6.2%. These receptors lack a known antigen. Sequencing was carried out using CD4+ T cells from blood, cultured in vitro. All receptors come from a human donor who had recovered from COVID-19.

This clonotype appeared a few times. V is TRBV6-1 and J is TRBJ1-5; TRBD1 is a possible D gene (5 bases). The germline gives CDR1 MNHNS, CDR2 SASEGT. V dropped 6 bases and J dropped 7 bases, with 16 bases sitting between them. CDR3 size: 14 residues. The DNA of the CDR3 is TGTGCCAGCAGCCCCTGGGCCCCAGGGCAGCCCCAGCATTTT. Translation gives CASSPWAPGQPQHF.

The V call is TRBV5-1, the J call TRBJ1-5; D gene ambiguous. This CDR3 has 15 residues. The ends were cut back, 0 bases at V and 2 bases at J, with 9 bases in the middle. From germline, CDR1 is SGHRS and CDR2 YFSETQ. The CDR3 DNA sequence: TGCGCCAGCAGCTTGGACGGTTACGGCAATCAGCCCCAGCATTTT. It encodes CASSLDGYGNQPQHF.

CDR3 DNA: TGTGCCATCAGTGAGGGACAGGGGAACACTGAAGCTTTCTTT. Translated, it gives CAISEGQGNTEAFF. The chain couples TRBV10-3 to TRBJ1-1; TRBD1 matches at 8 bases. After removal of 2 bases from V and 1 base from J, the junction contained 0 bases not matched to a gene. CDR1 and CDR2 (germline): ENHRY, SYGVKD. The CDR3 runs to 14 residues.

This clonotype was counted only a few times. This rearrangement joins TRBV19 to TRBJ1-1; 7 bases fit TRBD1. The germline CDR1 and CDR2 sequences are LNHDA and SQIVND (reference sequence). The CDR3 sequence is 15 residues long. J was trimmed by 5 bases and V by 3 bases; bases with no gene match: 9. The DNA for the CDR3 is TGTGCCAGTAGTATCTCCCCGCAGGGGGGGACTGAAGCTTTCTTT. Its protein is CASSISPQGGTEAFF.

This chain links TRBV3-1 with TRBJ1-5; D gene ambiguous. The V gene's germline CDR1 is LGHDT and CDR2 YNNKEL (reference sequence). This CDR3 has 17 amino acids. Trimming stripped 1 base from V and 2 bases from J, with 15 bases between. The DNA for the CDR3 is TGTGCCAGCAGCCAAGTAAAGTGGAAGGGAGGCAATCAGCCCCAGCATTTT. It translates to CASSQVKWKGGNQPQHF.

The chain has TRBV3-1 and TRBJ1-2; D unclear. Between the trimmed V and J ends, which lost 4 bases and 8 bases, there was a span of 11 bases. Germline-derived CDR1 and CDR2 are LGHDT and YNNKEL (reference sequence). The CDR3 loop spans 12 amino acids. Here the CDR3 DNA reads TGTGCCAGCAGCCTCACGACACAAGGCTACACCTTC. This sequence encodes CASSLTTQGYTF.

The chain joins TRBV27 to TRBJ2-2, with 9 bases identical to TRBD1. The CDR3 is made up of 13 amino acids. In germline, CDR1 is MNHEY, CDR2 SMNVEV (reference sequence). V trimming: 10 bases; J trimming: 6 bases; junction bases outside the gene matches: 6. The CDR3 DNA is TGTGCCATCAGGGACAGGGATTCCGGGGAGCTGTTTTTT. Translation: CAIRDRDSGELFF.

This clonotype was seen more than once but under ten times. The rearrangement links TRBV7-8 to TRBJ2-5; D gene uncertain. This CDR3 contains 12 residues. Looked up from germline, CDR1 is SGHVS and CDR2 is FQNEAQ. Trimming removed 5 bases at V and 0 bases at J, with 4 bases between. The chain's CDR3 is CASSRYQETQYF. CDR3 nucleotide sequence: TGTGCCAGCAGCCGGTACCAAGAGACCCAGTACTTC.

The CDR3 region has the DNA TGCGCCAGCAGCCAAGATCCCCATGTTGGAAACACCGGGGAGCTGTTTTTT. It specifies CASSQDPHVGNTGELFF. This chain joins TRBV4-3 and TRBJ2-2; the D is unclear. Germline CDR1 is LGHNA and CDR2 is YSLEER. The CDR3 loop spans 17 amino acids. Trimming stripped 0 bases from V and 2 bases from J, with 13 bases between.

In nucleotides, the CDR3 is TGTGCCACCAGTGACCCTGGACAGTACTATGGCTACACCTTC. Protein: CATSDPGQYYGYTF. The genes are TRBV24-1 and TRBJ1-2; maybe TRBD1 (6 bases). V lost 4 bases and J lost 3, with 11 bases in between. The germline V gene encodes CDR1 KGHDR and CDR2 SFDVKD. The length of the CDR3 is 14 residues.

The V call is TRBV24-1, the J call TRBJ2-2; D not certain. The V end lost 2 bases, the J end lost 4 bases, and 16 bases lay between the germline ends. CDR3 size: 17 residues. Germline lookup yields CDR1 KGHDR and CDR2 SFDVKD. This chain's CDR3 is CATSDSPVADPTGELFF. The CDR3 region has the DNA TGTGCCACCAGTGATTCCCCCGTGGCGGACCCCACCGGGGAGCTGTTTTTT.

This clonotype has just a few counts. V and J are TRBV7-2 and TRBJ2-5; D gene ambiguous. This CDR3 has 15 residues. Between the trimmed V and J ends, which lost 4 bases and 4 bases, there was a span of 16 bases. The V gene's germline CDR1 is SGHTA and CDR2 FQGNSA. In DNA, the CDR3 is TGTGCCAGCAGCTCCCGACTCCTCGGAGTAGAGACCCAGTACTTC. Its translation is CASSSRLLGVETQYF.

The chain joins TRBV20-1 to TRBJ2-3, with 8 bases aligning to TRBD2. Per germline, CDR1 DFQATT and CDR2 SNEGSKA (reference sequence). Trimming removed 1 base from V and 3 bases from J; junction bases left unmatched: 9. The CDR3 extends over 16 amino acids. CDR3 amino acids: CSARVAGIGWTDTQYF. In nucleotides, the CDR3 is TGCAGTGCTAGAGTAGCGGGGATCGGTTGGACAGATACGCAGTATTTT.

J is TRBJ1-1 and V is TRBV24-1; no reliable D call. V dropped 3 bases and J dropped 5 bases, with 6 bases sitting between them. Germline V CDR1 and CDR2: KGHDR, SFDVKD. The CDR3 is made up of 12 amino acids. The CDR3 bases are TGTGCCACCAGTGATAGGACGACTGAAGCTTTCTTT. Translation: CATSDRTTEAFF.